The present entry profiles one T cell receptor beta chain with its context. Its antigen is unidentified. The data were obtained in a study of OX40 agonist ivuxolimab in advanced cancers. General study results and limits: Still undetermined is the antigen specificity of the expanded peripheral T cells.

The V and J ends lost 2 bases and 2 bases, in that order; junction bases with no gene match: 10. The CDR3 covers 17 residues. Germline CDR1 SGDLS, CDR2 YYNGEE. Clones were sequenced by immunoSEQ multiplex PCR, and TCRdb holds only the in-frame ones, with some missing. Of 75,000 to 90,000 clones listed, 70% to 85% were seen once; the top ten hold about 7%. The chain couples TRBV9 to TRBJ2-7; TRBD1 agrees at 10 bases. The TCR originated in an adult with an advanced solid tumor such as melanoma, head and neck, liver or kidney cancer. The material sequenced was CD4+ or CD8+ T cells sorted from blood, taken in a trial of the OX40 agonist ivuxolimab. CDR3 sequence (DNA): TGTGCCAGCAGCGTTGGTGGGGGGACAGGGGTCCCCTACGAGCAGTACTTC. It encodes CASSVGGGTGVPYEQYF.